Presented here are 30 T cell receptor beta chains from one specimen sequenced in a study of blood T cell repertoires in COVID-19. Using immunoSEQ multiplex PCR, the repertoire was profiled, and TCRdb retains in-frame clones only, with some absent. The sample holds around 240,000 clones, around 90% seen once. Sequencing was done on a sample of PBMCs or T cells enriched from blood (not recorded which). The origin of the receptors is a man aged 50 or older who had been exposed to COVID-19.

The chain employs TRBV7-2 and TRBJ2-5, with 12 bases that match TRBD2. The germline V gene encodes CDR1 SGHTA and CDR2 FQGNSA. The CDR3 sequence is 15 residues long. V gave up 4 bases and J gave up 6 bases; unmatched junction bases: 6. The CDR3 here is CASSSRLAGAQTQYF. The CDR3 DNA follows: TGTGCCAGCAGCTCCAGACTAGCGGGGGCGCAGACCCAGTACTTC. The full variable domain, completed using reference TRBV7-2 and TRBJ2-5, is GAGVSQSPSNKVTEKGKDVELRCDPISGHTALYWYRQSLGQGLEFLIYFQGNSAPDKSGLPSDRFSAERTGGSVSTLTIQRTQQEDSAVYLCASSSRLAGAQTQYFGPGTRLLVL.

The chain uses TRBV2 and TRBJ2-5; TRBD2 is a possible D gene (5 bases). CDR3 size: 14 residues. The V gene lost 7 bases and the J gene lost 5 bases, with 17 bases spanning the gap. The germline V gene has CDR1 SNHLY and CDR2 FYNNEI. In nucleotides, the CDR3 is TGTGCCAGCAATCTGAACAGCCGAGGGGAGACCCAGTACTTC. Amino acid sequence: CASNLNSRGETQYF.

In DNA, the CDR3 is TGTGCCAGCAGTCGGGGGAGCTCCTATAATTCACCCCTCCACTTT. It yields the protein CASSRGSSYNSPLHF. The gene calls are TRBV6-5 and TRBJ1-6; tentative D call: TRBD1 (5 bases). Germline assignment: CDR1 MNHEY and CDR2 SVGAGI. The CDR3 consists of 15 residues. The V and J ends lost 5 bases and 0 bases respectively, with 8 bases between them.

The rearrangement joins TRBV7-8 to TRBJ2-2; D might be TRBD2 (5 bases). The CDR3 totals 15 residues. The germline V and J ends were trimmed by 2 bases and 4 bases, with 11 bases remaining between them. The germline CDR1 and CDR2 sequences are SGHVS and FQNEAQ. CDR3: CASSLRSGGTGELFF. CDR3 nucleotides: TGTGCCAGCAGCTTACGCTCCGGAGGCACCGGGGAGCTGTTTTTT.

This clone was counted a single time. This sequence joins TRBV5-1 and TRBJ1-1; the match to TRBD1 covers 8 bases. The CDR3 is 15 residues long. CDR1 is SGHRS, CDR2 YFSETQ, per germline. V lost 4 bases to trimming and J lost 1 base; unmatched junction nucleotides: 6. In DNA, the CDR3 is TGCGCCAGCAGCCTCGGACAGGGACAGAACACTGAAGCTTTCTTT. It translates to CASSLGQGQNTEAFF.

This clone was seen a single time. V gene TRBV25-1 combines with J gene TRBJ2-4; the D is unclear. V lost 1 base and J 13 bases, leaving 11 bases between the germline ends. This CDR3 region has 12 residues. CDR1 is MGHDK, CDR2 SYGVNS, per germline. DNA of the CDR3: TGTGCCAGCAGTGAATTTCCGGCCAGGCAGTACTTC. Its protein product is CASSEFPARQYF.

V is TRBV19 and J is TRBJ1-2, with D perhaps matching TRBD1 (6 bases). Germline V gene lookup returns CDR1 LNHDA and CDR2 SQIVND (reference sequence). The V end lost 4 bases, the J end lost 2 bases, and 14 bases lay between the germline ends. The CDR3 is made up of 15 amino acids. The CDR3 is CASSTGGARNYGYTF. DNA of the CDR3: TGTGCCAGTAGTACTGGGGGGGCGAGGAACTATGGCTACACCTTC.

The CDR3 DNA sequence: TGTGCCAGCAGTTCGACAGGGGGAGAGACCCAGTACTTC. Encoded protein: CASSSTGGETQYF. This chain uses TRBV28 with TRBJ2-5; TRBD1 matches 9 bases. The CDR3 extends over 13 amino acids. With V trimmed by 4 bases and J by 4 bases, 1 base remained unmatched. From germline, CDR1 is MDHEN and CDR2 SYDVKM.

The chain has TRBV5-1 and TRBJ2-3; 9 bases are shared with TRBD2. Germline assignment: CDR1 SGHRS and CDR2 YFSETQ. Trimming cost V 1 base and J 6 bases; bases outside gene matches: 9. The CDR3 runs to 16 residues. CDR3 in DNA: TGCGCCAGCAGCTTGCGGGCTAGCGGGGTTGGTGATACGCAGTATTTT. It specifies CASSLRASGVGDTQYF. The full variable domain, with the rest looked up from reference TRBV5-1 and TRBJ2-3, is KAGVTQTPRYLIKTRGQQVTLSCSPISGHRSVSWYQQTPGQGLQFLFEYFSETQRNKGNFPGRFSGRQFSNSRSEMNVSTLELGDSALYLCASSLRASGVGDTQYFGPGTRLTVL.

The rearrangement links TRBV7-9 to TRBJ1-4, with a possible D match to TRBD1 (5 bases). The ends were cut back, 5 bases at V and 2 bases at J, with 9 bases in the middle. CDR3 size: 14 residues. Germline V lookup: CDR1 SEHNR, CDR2 FQNEAQ (reference sequence). For the CDR3, the DNA is TGTGCCAGCAGCCCTCGACAGACTAATGAAAAACTGTTTTTT. This translates into CASSPRQTNEKLFF.

The rearrangement links TRBV30 to TRBJ1-4; D is perhaps TRBD1 (6 bases). Looked up from germline, CDR1 is GTSNPN and CDR2 is SVGIG (reference sequence). The CDR3 has 13 residues. The ends were cut back, 3 bases at V and 10 bases at J, with 15 bases in the middle. For the CDR3, the DNA is TGTGCCTGGAGCGATATCCTCAGGGGAAAACTGTTTTTT. Protein sequence: CAWSDILRGKLFF.

The chain joins TRBV4-2 to TRBJ2-3; the match to TRBD2 covers 11 bases. The CDR3 sequence is 17 residues long. Per the germline V gene, CDR1 is LGHNA and CDR2 is YNFKEQ. With 4 bases clipped from V and 1 base from J, the junction kept 7 bases outside the gene matches. The CDR3 region is CASSRAALAGGTDTQYF. In nucleotides, the CDR3 is TGTGCCAGCAGCCGAGCTGCACTAGCGGGAGGCACAGATACGCAGTATTTT.

The chain recombines TRBV7-9 with TRBJ1-2, with D possibly matching TRBD1 (5 bases). CDR1 is SEHNR, CDR2 FQNEAQ, per germline (reference sequence). The CDR3 covers 15 residues. V was pared by 6 bases and J by 7 bases, with 21 bases between. CDR3 sequence (DNA): TGTGCCAGCAGGGGGCTAAGCTTTAGGGGCTTTGGCTACACCTTC. Encoded protein: CASRGLSFRGFGYTF.

This clone was counted a single time. The rearrangement uses TRBV30 and TRBJ2-7, with TRBD2 matching over 11 bases. The CDR3 extends over 16 amino acids. The trim removed 0 bases at V and 2 bases at J, leaving 6 bases unmatched. Germline CDR1 GTSNPN, CDR2 SVGIG (reference sequence). CDR3 DNA: TGTGCCTGGAGTGTACGTAGACTAGCGGGAACCTACGAGCAGTACTTC. Its translation: CAWSVRRLAGTYEQYF.

The CDR3 coding sequence is TGTGCCAGCAGCTTAGCTCCTCGCACTGAAGCTTTCTTT. Protein product: CASSLAPRTEAFF. The chain recombines TRBV7-2 with TRBJ1-1; unclear D gene. Germline lookup yields CDR1 SGHTA and CDR2 FQGNSA. There are 13 residues in the CDR3. The V gene lost 0 bases and the J gene lost 4 bases, with 6 bases spanning the gap.

This clone was seen a single time. Other DNA sequences in the same sample also yield this CDR3. The J gene is TRBJ2-3, the V gene TRBV27; D might be TRBD2 (6 bases). Germline V lookup: CDR1 MNHEY, CDR2 SMNVEV (reference sequence). This CDR3 spans 13 amino acids. Trimming removed 2 bases from V and 3 bases from J, with 6 bases in between. CDR3 sequence: CASSLRGTDTQYF. The CDR3 region has the DNA TGTGCCAGCAGTTTACGGGGGACAGATACGCAGTATTTT.

The chain couples TRBV29-1 to TRBJ1-6; D is unclear. The CDR3 runs to 13 residues. Per the germline V gene, CDR1 is SQVTM and CDR2 is ANQGSEA. V was trimmed by 3 bases and J by 7 bases, leaving 10 bases between them. CDR3 bases: TGCAGCGTTGAGGAGGGAAACAATTCACCCCTCCACTTT. Residues: CSVEEGNNSPLHF.

This clone was seen only once. The genes are TRBV28 and TRBJ2-7; tentatively, D is TRBD2 (6 bases). The CDR3 loop spans 15 amino acids. Looked up from germline, CDR1 is MDHEN and CDR2 is SYDVKM. V lost 8 bases and J lost 0, with 17 bases in between. The CDR3 here is CASVAGPHFSYEQYF. The DNA of the CDR3 is TGTGCCAGCGTTGCGGGGCCTCACTTCTCCTACGAGCAGTACTTC.

In this sample, this clone turned up a few times. This rearrangement joins TRBV25-1 to TRBJ1-6; 8 nucleotides line up with TRBD1. This CDR3 contains 14 residues. CDR1 is MGHDK and CDR2 is SYGVNS in the germline V gene. The V segment lost 5 bases and the J segment 9 bases; nucleotides outside the gene matches: 6. The CDR3 coding sequence is TGTGCCAGCAGTCTCGCAGGGGGCGGTTCACCCCTCCACTTT. It yields the protein CASSLAGGGSPLHF.

The rearrangement joins TRBV5-4 to TRBJ2-3, with 7 positions matching TRBD1. The V gene end was trimmed by 2 bases and the J gene end by 0 bases; junction bases not matched to a gene: 3. This CDR3 comprises 15 residues. Germline V gene sequence: CDR1 SGHNT, CDR2 YYREEE (reference sequence). CDR3 sequence: CASSFGTASTDTQYF. Here the CDR3 DNA reads TGTGCCAGCAGCTTCGGGACAGCAAGCACAGATACGCAGTATTTT.

The V and J genes are TRBV18 and TRBJ2-7; tentative D call: TRBD2 (6 bases). The length of the CDR3 is 13 residues. Trimming shortened V by 6 bases and J by 6 bases, and 15 bases separated the two germline ends. Germline V gives CDR1 KGHSH, CDR2 LQKENI. The CDR3 nucleotides read TGTGCCAGCTCGCCCCGACTAGGTAGCGAGCAGTACGTC. It yields the protein CASSPRLGSEQYV.

This chain joins TRBV5-1 and TRBJ2-3, with a tentative D call TRBD1 (6 bases). V lost 4 bases to trimming and J lost 1 base, with 13 bases between them. The CDR3 has 15 residues. Germline CDR1 SGHRS, CDR2 YFSETQ. As DNA, the CDR3 is TGCGCCAGCAGCACCCGGGACACGGGCACAGATACGCAGTATTTT. This encodes CASSTRDTGTDTQYF.

The rearrangement joins TRBV5-1 to TRBJ1-1; D is unclear. The ends were cut back, 2 bases at V and 3 bases at J, with 14 bases in the middle. CDR1 is SGHRS, CDR2 YFSETQ, per germline. The CDR3 contains 15 residues. CDR3 loop: CASSLIPGLYTEAFF. The CDR3 nucleotides are TGCGCCAGCAGCTTAATCCCCGGACTGTACACTGAAGCTTTCTTT.

The V call is TRBV19, the J call TRBJ1-3; 8 bases fit TRBD1. After removal of 3 bases from V and 0 bases from J, the junction contained 4 bases not matched to a gene. This CDR3 comprises 16 residues. Germline loops: CDR1 LNHDA, CDR2 SQIVND (reference sequence). In DNA form, the CDR3 reads TGTGCCAGTAGTATCCGGGACAGGAGCTCTGGAAACACCATATATTTT. Translating gives CASSIRDRSSGNTIYF.

The J gene is TRBJ2-2, the V gene TRBV11-3, with 8 bases that match TRBD2. Germline loops: CDR1 SGHNT, CDR2 YENEEA. V shed 4 bases and J 6 bases; nucleotides not matched to a gene: 4. This CDR3 comprises 14 residues. The CDR3 loop reads CASSYPGGAGELFF. Here the CDR3 DNA reads TGTGCCAGCAGCTACCCGGGAGGGGCCGGGGAGCTGTTTTTT.

The count of this clone is one. This rearrangement joins TRBV11-1 to TRBJ1-6; perhaps TRBD1 as D (6 bases). V was cut by 3 bases and J by 14 bases, with 11 bases left in between. The CDR3 has 12 residues. Germline CDR1 is SGHAT and CDR2 is FQDESV (reference sequence). The CDR3 region is CASSFQGSTLHF. The CDR3 region has the DNA TGTGCCAGCAGCTTTCAGGGGAGCACCCTCCACTTT.

The rearrangement joins TRBV6-5 to TRBJ2-7; D not certain. V lost 4 bases and J 7 bases, leaving 14 bases between the germline ends. The CDR3 length is 13 residues. From germline, CDR1 is MNHEY and CDR2 SVGAGI. The CDR3 coding sequence is TGTGCCAGCAGTTCGTGGCCAGAGACAGAGCAGTACTTC. Its protein product is CASSSWPETEQYF.

The genes are TRBV5-1 and TRBJ2-5; 9 positions match TRBD1. This CDR3 comprises 14 residues. With V trimmed by 3 bases and J by 5 bases, 5 bases remained unmatched. From germline, CDR1 is SGHRS and CDR2 YFSETQ. CDR3 protein: CASSSGQGLETQYF. In DNA, the CDR3 is TGCGCCAGCAGCTCGGGACAGGGACTGGAGACCCAGTACTTC. Looking up the rest from reference TRBV5-1 and TRBJ2-5 gives the full variable domain: KAGVTQTPRYLIKTRGQQVTLSCSPISGHRSVSWYQQTPGQGLQFLFEYFSETQRNKGNFPGRFSGRQFSNSRSEMNVSTLELGDSALYLCASSSGQGLETQYFGPGTRLLVL.

This CDR3 reads CASSRGQGMLKLFF. The CDR3 nucleotides read TGTGCCAGTAGTAGGGGACAGGGGATGTTGAAACTGTTTTTT. The chain has TRBV19 and TRBJ1-4; 10 bases are a match to TRBD1. Looked up from germline, CDR1 is LNHDA and CDR2 is SQIVND (reference sequence). CDR3 length equals 14 residues. V dropped 4 bases and J dropped 11; count of bases not matched to a gene: 7.

The chain couples TRBV10-2 to TRBJ1-1; TRBD1 is a possible D gene (5 bases). The V gene lost 4 bases and the J gene lost 1 base, with 10 bases spanning the gap. Germline V CDR1 and CDR2: WSHSY, SAAADI. This CDR3 has 14 amino acids. CDR3 residues: CASSAGSWNTEAFF. The CDR3 nucleotides are TGCGCCAGCAGTGCAGGGTCCTGGAACACTGAAGCTTTCTTT.